This is a list of T cell receptor beta chains from one sample in a study of sequential checkpoint blockade in melanoma. Assay: immunoSEQ multiplex PCR; the TCRdb copy retains only in-frame clones and omits some. The table records roughly 20,000 clones, around 27% of them present only once. The sequencing used tumor tissue (inferred from file names), collected from a patient given nivolumab and ipilimumab in sequence. The receptor set was obtained from a human donor with melanoma. Each CDR3 is given with its conserved first and last residue. A D gene is named only where the DNA matches it firmly. Some rows mark clone size as missing; the rest say once, few, many or name a class of expanded clone.

d_call	v_call	clone_size	cdr3_length	j_call	cdr3_aa
NA	TRBV18	NA	13	TRBJ2-5	CASSPSGAETQYF
NA	TRBV7-7	few	14	TRBJ2-7	CASSLTVDSRGQYF
NA	TRBV28	NA	14	TRBJ1-2	CASSEGWTPYGYTF
TRBD2	TRBV18	NA	16	TRBJ2-3	CASSPRASGGPDTQYF
NA	TRBV11-3	NA	17	TRBJ1-6	CASSLVPGLNYNSPLHF
TRBD1	TRBV15	NA	20	TRBJ2-7	CATSRGPGPGTGPTSYEQYF
TRBD2	TRBV5-1	NA	14	TRBJ2-2	CASSFAGGTGELFF
TRBD1	TRBV13	few	15	TRBJ2-2	CASSLGQGEIGELFF
TRBD2	TRBV6-8	NA	15	TRBJ2-7	CASSYSTSATYEQYF
NA	TRBV28	few	15	TRBJ1-1	CASSFGGHLNTEAFF
NA	TRBV11-1	few	14	TRBJ2-2	CASSLVGYTGELFF
TRBD2	TRBV9	NA	14	TRBJ2-3	CASMLAGSTDTQYF
NA	TRBV28	few	12	TRBJ2-7	CASSLYHYEQYF
TRBD2	TRBV18	NA	16	TRBJ2-3	CASSPPLAGGRDTQYF
NA	TRBV6-8	few	14	TRBJ2-7	CASTHRDGTYEQYF
TRBD2	TRBV11-3	NA	20	TRBJ2-7	CASSRFFPGLAGGRVHEQYF
NA	TRBV6-8	few	13	TRBJ1-1	CASTPNPLNEAFF
TRBD2	TRBV14	NA	15	TRBJ2-1	CASSPLLASYNEQFF